This is a list of T cell receptor beta chains from one sample in a study of blood T cell repertoires in COVID-19. Profiling relied on immunoSEQ multiplex PCR, and the TCRdb table lists in-frame clones only, not all of them. The sample has some 70,000 clones, approximately 90% seen once. The sequencing sample was made of peripheral blood. All receptors derive from a man aged 25 to 40 with acute or convalescent COVID-19. Both conserved end residues are part of each CDR3. Each record gives: clone size, V gene, J gene, D gene, CDR3 DNA, CDR3 protein. A D gene is named only where the DNA matches it firmly. For some rows the clone size is stated as once, few or many, or as a class when expanded; others skip it.

.	TRBV5-4	TRBJ2-5	.	TGTGCCAGCAGCCGACCTTCGGACTCCCAAGAGACCCAGTACTTC	CASSRPSDSQETQYF
once	TRBV4-3	TRBJ2-1	TRBD2	TGCGCCAGCAGCCAAGATTTTGGAAGGCTAGCGGGGTCCTACAATGAGCAGTTCTTC	CASSQDFGRLAGSYNEQFF
.	TRBV19	TRBJ1-1	.	TGTGCCAGTAGTATGGGGGCAGGCTCGCCGAACACTGAAGCTTTCTTT	CASSMGAGSPNTEAFF
few	TRBV6-5	TRBJ1-6	TRBD1	TGTGCCAGGGGGAAAGAGGGGGCAAGATCACCCCTCCACTTT	CARGKEGARSPLHF
.	TRBV29-1	TRBJ2-1	.	TGCAGCGTTGTCCTGGAGGGCAGGATGAAGCAGTTCTTC	CSVVLEGRMKQFF
.	TRBV5-3	TRBJ2-3	TRBD2	TGTGCCAGAAGGCGAGGACTAGTGGTCGCAGATACGCAGTATTTT	CARRRGLVVADTQYF
.	TRBV2	TRBJ2-6	TRBD1	TGTGCCAGCAGGCCCGGGACAGGGGTCCTCCAACCTGGGGCCAACGTCCTGACTTTC	CASRPGTGVLQPGANVLTF
once	TRBV24-1	TRBJ2-7	.	TGTGCCACCAGGCAGGGCGACGAGCAGTACTTC	CATRQGDEQYF
.	TRBV30	TRBJ2-5	.	TGTGCCTGGAGGAGTCAGGTCCTACAAGAGACCCAGTACTTC	CAWRSQVLQETQYF
.	TRBV13	TRBJ2-7	TRBD1	TGTGCCAGCAGCCCCCGGACAGGGACCCACGAGCAGTACTTC	CASSPRTGTHEQYF
.	TRBV4-3	TRBJ2-1	.	TGCGCCAGCAGCCAAGATGGAGAGCGGTACAATGAGCAGTTCTTC	CASSQDGERYNEQFF
.	TRBV7-2	TRBJ1-6	.	TGTGCCAGCAGCTCCCTCGGGGTGGGTAATTCACCCCTCCACTTT	CASSSLGVGNSPLHF
.	TRBV27	TRBJ2-5	.	TGTGCCAGCGGGGCGGCCTGGGGAGAGACCCAGTACTTC	CASGAAWGETQYF
.	TRBV6-6	TRBJ2-3	.	TGTGCCAGCAGTTCCGATGGCTCCGTCAGCACAGATACGCAGTATTTT	CASSSDGSVSTDTQYF
.	TRBV19	TRBJ1-5	TRBD1	TGTGCCAGTAGTATAGATTACAGGGGTTCCCAGCCCCAGCATTTT	CASSIDYRGSQPQHF
.	TRBV28	TRBJ2-6	TRBD1	TGCGCTACTAGACAGGGGGCAACAGGGGCCAACGTCCTGACTTTC	CATRQGATGANVLTF
.	TRBV18	TRBJ1-3	TRBD1	TGTGCCAGCTCACCCGGACAGGGAGGGACTGGAAACACCATATATTTT	CASSPGQGGTGNTIYF
.	TRBV3-1/TRBV3-2	TRBJ2-2	.	TGTGCCAGCAGCCAAACAGGCACCGGGGAGCTGTTTTTT	CASSQTGTGELFF
.	TRBV18	TRBJ1-2	TRBD1	TGTGCCAGCTCACCTACCGGGACAGGACCCCGGGGCGGCTACACCTTC	CASSPTGTGPRGGYTF
.	TRBV5-1	TRBJ2-6	.	TGCGCCAGCCGAACAGGAAAGGGTTCCTCTGGGGCCAACGTCCTGACTTTC	CASRTGKGSSGANVLTF
.	TRBV10-2	TRBJ1-4	TRBD1	TGCGCCAGCAGTGGGGACAGGGAAGGGCGGATAGAAAAACTGTTTTTT	CASSGDREGRIEKLFF
few	TRBV12-3/TRBV12-4	TRBJ1-1	.	TGTGCCAGCAGTGCGGGGGGAAACACTGAAGCTTTCTTT	CASSAGGNTEAFF
once	TRBV6-4	TRBJ1-5	.	TGTGCCAGCAGTGACTCGATGGGCAAAGGGCCCCAGCATTTT	CASSDSMGKGPQHF
.	TRBV5-4	TRBJ2-7	TRBD1	TGTGCCAGCAGGTCGCTAGGGGGCCACGAGCAGTACTTC	CASRSLGGHEQYF
.	TRBV12-3/TRBV12-4	TRBJ2-5	.	TGTGCCAGCAGTTCTAGGCTAGCTAAGTACTTC	CASSSRLAKYF
.	TRBV7-2	TRBJ2-5	.	TGTGCCAGCAGCTTCCGGGGGGCGCAACAAGAGACCCAGTACTTC	CASSFRGAQQETQYF
.	TRBV27	TRBJ2-4	.	TGTGCCAGCCCAACCCGAACTACCAAAAACATTCAGTACTTC	CASPTRTTKNIQYF
.	TRBV15	TRBJ2-5	.	TGTGCCACCAGCAGAGCACAGGGACGCCAAGAGACCCAGTACTTC	CATSRAQGRQETQYF
.	TRBV11-2	TRBJ2-3	.	TGTGCCAGCAGCTTAGAACTAGCCGTCACAGATACGCAGTATTTT	CASSLELAVTDTQYF
few	TRBV5-1	TRBJ2-5	TRBD2	TGCGCCAGCAGCTTCCAAGCGGGAGGGTCGGAGACCCAGTACTTC	CASSFQAGGSETQYF
.	TRBV7-8	TRBJ2-1	TRBD2	TGTGCCAGCAGCTCCCTAGCGGGAGCAAATGAGCAGTTCTTC	CASSSLAGANEQFF
.	TRBV6-5	TRBJ1-4	.	TGTGCCAGCAGTTACCGGGGAGGAGTTGAAAAACTGTTTTTT	CASSYRGGVEKLFF
.	TRBV5-6	TRBJ2-7	.	TGTGCCAGCAGCTTGAGTGGGAGGAGGTACGAGCAGTACTTC	CASSLSGRRYEQYF
.	TRBV6-1	TRBJ1-4	TRBD1	TGTGCCAGCAGTGAAGCGCTTACAGGGGTTAATGAAAAACTGTTTTTT	CASSEALTGVNEKLFF
.	TRBV5-1	TRBJ2-3	.	TGCGCCAGCAGCCCCTCCACAGATACGCAGTATTTT	CASSPSTDTQYF
.	TRBV27	TRBJ2-3	.	TGTGCCAGCAATTTGCGGGCGCCAGGTAGCACAGATACGCAGTATTTT	CASNLRAPGSTDTQYF
.	TRBV11-2	TRBJ2-5	.	TGTGCCAGCAGCTTAACAAAAACAGAAGAGACCCAGTACTTC	CASSLTKTEETQYF
.	TRBV3-1/TRBV3-2	TRBJ2-5	.	TGTGCCAGCAGCCAAGCCCAAGAGGAGACCCAGTACTTC	CASSQAQEETQYF
.	TRBV18	TRBJ2-7	TRBD2	TGTGCCAGCTCACCAAGAACGGGAGGGAAGTACGAGCAGTACTTC	CASSPRTGGKYEQYF